The following is a T cell receptor (beta chain) sequence with its context. A single record per CDR3 protein comes from TCRdb applying MiXCR to the 5' RACE reads. The sample comprises 600,000 to 800,000 distinct CDR3 sequences, 21% of which are singletons, and 4% to 4.5% rests with the top ten. This sample was taken from a study of identical twins. Germline trimming cut 0 bases from V and 9 bases from J; bases unmatched to any gene: 10. The CDR3 runs to 16 residues. Germline-derived CDR1 and CDR2 are SGDLS and YYNGEE. Separately, the same data were catalogued under a study of T cells expressing NK-cell markers. From that study: An anti-gamma-delta TCR antibody was added in several experiments. It restricted sorting to alpha-beta TCR-expressing T cells. In 5 or 6 donors, dominant CD3+CD56+NKG2C+ clonotypes ranked among the top 10 CD8+ clonotypes.

V is TRBV9 and J is TRBJ2-1, with TRBD2 matching 9 bases. The sequencing input was PBMCs. The clonotype comes from a woman under 30 in good health. In DNA, the CDR3 is TGTGCCAGCAGCGTAGACCCCGCGGGGGGGCGCGGTGAGCAGTTCTTC. Protein sequence: CASSVDPAGGRGEQFF. The full variable domain, in which reference TRBV9 and TRBJ2-1 provide the parts outside the CDR3, is DSGVTQTPKHLITATGQRVTLRCSPRSGDLSVYWYQQSLDQGLQFLIQYYNGEERAKGNILERFSAQQFPDLHSELNLSSLELGDSALYFCASSVDPAGGRGEQFFGPGTRLTVL.